The entry that follows covers one TCR beta chain sequence. The antigen this receptor binds is unknown. Per-base qualities were not stored, and no clone one base away is much larger. This specimen belongs to a study of blood T cell repertoires in COVID-19 (dated by TCRdb to the early 2020s). Looking at the study overall: The collaborator samples originated in the United States, Italy and Spain and spanned the acute and convalescent phases of COVID-19. The material from the prospective study consisted of cDNA or gDNA derived from T cells, B-cell-depleted T cells, or PBMCs. Subjects who had been exposed to COVID-19, were actively infected with it, or had recovered from it provided the deeply sampled blood TCRbeta repertoires that made up the dataset. A freely available public database, intended as a resource for researchers studying the immune response to SARS-CoV-2, is where the repertoires were released. The samples were drawn from two sources: the first 160 participants of the ongoing ImmuneRACE study, and 1,200 or so subjects contributed by 6 global collaborators. The sample metadata nearly always contained a de-identified subject ID, COVID-19 status, age in years and sex. Where HLA class I and class II types were available, the types were taken from metadata supplied by the sample provider, not from assay-based typing. Results the study describes overall, beyond this receptor: The quantity of clinical and demographic metadata differed by source and by participant and was supplied without curation.

TCRbeta CDR3 regions were amplified from genomic DNA using the immunoSEQ Assay, a bias-controlled multiplex PCR. The paper's processing steps were these. Within the assay, amplification of reference gene primers was used to estimate how many nucleated cells each sample contained. To quantify the absolute abundance of each unique TCRbeta CDR3 rearrangement, sequence reads were collapsed and filtered. Productive Simpson clonality was computed per sample as the square root of Simpson's diversity index over productive rearrangements. The table comes from immuneACCESS by way of TCRdb, which keeps in-frame sequences with V and J called. Part of the clones is missing from these tables; in studies checked, under half for an unresolved V gene and the rest for unknown reasons. V and J calls plus clone size are reproduced from that table; the DNA served to infer D and trimming. The table for this sample lists about 90,000 clones; approximately 87% of them were counted only once. The ten largest clones capture approximately 18% of the sample.

V drops 4 bases and J drops 2 bases, leaving 11 bases in between. Taken from cysteine to phenylalanine, the CDR3 has 15 residues. The retained sequence is limited to the CDR3, 45 bases, with the frame set at the first base. The germline V gene sets CDR1 to MNHEY and CDR2 to SVGAGI. The collaborating institutions used their own protocols to collect whole blood in K2EDTA tubes. For TCRbeta analysis, collaborators shipped samples as frozen whole blood, isolated PBMCs, or DNA extracted from either of those sample types. The chain was built from TRBV6-5 and TRBJ1-4; tentative D gene TRBD1, with 6 bases matching. This TCR derives from a human donor in a cohort sampled during active COVID-19. Sample: peripheral blood. For the CDR3, the sequence is CASSSTGTTNEKLFF. In nucleotides, the sequence is TGTGCCAGCAGTTCTACAGGGACCACTAATGAAAAACTGTTTTTT.